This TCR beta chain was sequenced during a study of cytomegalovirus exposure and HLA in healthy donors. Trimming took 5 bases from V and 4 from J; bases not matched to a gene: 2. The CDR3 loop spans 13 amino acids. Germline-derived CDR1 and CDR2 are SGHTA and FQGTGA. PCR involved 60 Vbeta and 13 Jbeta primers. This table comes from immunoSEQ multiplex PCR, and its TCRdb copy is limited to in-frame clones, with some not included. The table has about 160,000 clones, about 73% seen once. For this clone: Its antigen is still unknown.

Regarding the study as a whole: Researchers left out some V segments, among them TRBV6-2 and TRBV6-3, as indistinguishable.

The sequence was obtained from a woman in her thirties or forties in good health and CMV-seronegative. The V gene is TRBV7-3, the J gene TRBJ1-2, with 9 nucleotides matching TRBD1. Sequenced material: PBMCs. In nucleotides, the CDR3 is TGTGCCAGCAGCGCGGGACAGGGCTATGGCTACACCTTC. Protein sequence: CASSAGQGYGYTF.